This is a list of T cell receptor beta chains from one sample in a study of blood T cells in healthy people across ages. TCRdb reprocessed the 5' RACE reads via MiXCR and lists one record per CDR3 protein. The sample lists fewer than 700,000 distinct CDR3 sequences; approximately 40% were seen once. Sample: blood. The receptors come from an elderly man in good health. Both conserved end residues are part of each CDR3.

TRBV4-1	TRBJ2-1	CASSQESDRTSRVNEQFF
TRBV6-1	TRBJ2-5	CASSDATGGQETQYF
TRBV3-1	TRBJ2-1	CASSQGGAGKSYNEQFF
TRBV20-1	TRBJ2-2	CSAEQGGELFF
TRBV29-1	TRBJ2-7	CSVRSTGQRGINEQYF
TRBV5-6	TRBJ2-7	CASSPTPGHHEQYF
TRBV7-9	TRBJ2-6	CASSSSSRRGTGANVLTF
TRBV20-1	TRBJ2-1	CSARLAGRYNEQFF
TRBV13	TRBJ2-5	CASSPDRGQEETQYF
TRBV6-1	TRBJ1-1	CASSDDPRNSPLGTEAFF
TRBV7-2	TRBJ1-2	CASSLAIGTANYGYTF
TRBV7-3	TRBJ2-1	CASSLGIAGGDDEQFF
TRBV12-3/TRBV12-4	TRBJ2-5	CASRPLGGDYQETQYF
TRBV6-2/TRBV6-3	TRBJ1-2	CASSFFSDYTF
TRBV27	TRBJ2-5	CASVSKPGLAGQETQYF
TRBV5-1	TRBJ2-1	CASSWGLEKAEQFF
TRBV5-1	TRBJ1-1	CASSTGGGRTEAFF
TRBV20-1	TRBJ1-2	CSARGQHNYGYTF
TRBV6-2/TRBV6-3	TRBJ2-1	CASAELGSGQFF
TRBV20-1	TRBJ2-6	CSAQQVGGSGANVLTF
TRBV24-1	TRBJ2-3	CATSGGPDTQYF
TRBV20-1	TRBJ1-5	CSARDDRTHQPQHF
TRBV7-2	TRBJ1-2	CASSFAEPPNYGYTF
TRBV7-2	TRBJ2-7	CASSRTTYEQYF
TRBV6-4	TRBJ2-7	CASRPAFAGYEQYF